This T cell receptor beta chain was sequenced for a study of post-analysis software for immune sequencing data. Findings and caveats of the study: There were five TRBV segments more frequent in patients than controls, and TRBV5-6, TRBV5-1 and TRBV20-1 were among them. Compared with controls, patients showed significantly lower normalized Chao1 diversity.

The CDR3 is made up of 13 amino acids. V lost 0 bases and J lost 5, with 6 bases in between. Germline CDR1 reads LGHNA; CDR2 reads YNFKEQ. As to this clonotype: What it binds is not known.

Presence of unique molecular identifiers characterized the TCR beta cDNA libraries. TCRdb reanalysed the PCR reads using MiXCR and keeps one entry per CDR3 protein. The repertoire holds about 820,000 distinct CDR3 sequences, with approximately 57% as singletons. Specimen: blood. The source is a girl aged 10 to 17 with multiple sclerosis. V gene TRBV4-2 combines with J gene TRBJ2-3; D ambiguous. The DNA of the CDR3 is TGTGCCAGCAGCCAAGATAGTAAAGATACGCAGTATTTT. It specifies CASSQDSKDTQYF.